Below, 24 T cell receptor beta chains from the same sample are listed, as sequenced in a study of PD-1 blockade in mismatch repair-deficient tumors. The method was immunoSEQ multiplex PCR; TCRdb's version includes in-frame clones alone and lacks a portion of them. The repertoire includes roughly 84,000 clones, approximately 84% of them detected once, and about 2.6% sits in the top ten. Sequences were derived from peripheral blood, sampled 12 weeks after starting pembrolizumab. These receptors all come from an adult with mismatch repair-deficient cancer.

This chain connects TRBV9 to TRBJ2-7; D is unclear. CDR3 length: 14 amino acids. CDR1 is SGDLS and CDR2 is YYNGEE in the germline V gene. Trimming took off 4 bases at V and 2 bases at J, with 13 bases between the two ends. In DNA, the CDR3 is TGTGCCAGCAGCTCACAGACGCCACCCTACGAGCAGTACTTC. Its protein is CASSSQTPPYEQYF.

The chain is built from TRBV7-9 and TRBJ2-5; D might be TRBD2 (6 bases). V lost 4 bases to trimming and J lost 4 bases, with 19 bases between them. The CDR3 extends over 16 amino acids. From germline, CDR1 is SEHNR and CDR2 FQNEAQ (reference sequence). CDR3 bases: TGTGCCAGCAGCTCGCTAGCGATAAGACTCGTAGAGACCCAGTACTTC. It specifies CASSSLAIRLVETQYF.

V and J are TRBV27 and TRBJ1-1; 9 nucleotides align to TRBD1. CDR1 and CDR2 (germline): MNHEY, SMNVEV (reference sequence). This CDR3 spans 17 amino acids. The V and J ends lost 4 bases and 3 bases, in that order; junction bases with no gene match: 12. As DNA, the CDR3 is TGTGCCAGCAGTTCCTGGGGACAGGGTATCCTGGACACTGAAGCTTTCTTT. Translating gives CASSSWGQGILDTEAFF.

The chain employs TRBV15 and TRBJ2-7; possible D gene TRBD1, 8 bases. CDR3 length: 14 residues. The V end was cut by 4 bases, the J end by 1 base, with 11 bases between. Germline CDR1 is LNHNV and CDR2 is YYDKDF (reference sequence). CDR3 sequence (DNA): TGTGCCACCAGCAAACAGGGGGGGTCCTACGAGCAGTACTTC. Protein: CATSKQGGSYEQYF.

CDR3 residues: CASRDDSEAFF. In DNA, the CDR3 is TGCGCCAGCAGGGACGACAGTGAAGCTTTCTTT. The rearrangement joins TRBV5-1 to TRBJ1-1; D may be TRBD1 (5 bases). Germline loops: CDR1 SGHRS, CDR2 YFSETQ. Trimming took 5 bases from V and 7 from J, leaving 9 bases between them. This CDR3 has 11 residues.

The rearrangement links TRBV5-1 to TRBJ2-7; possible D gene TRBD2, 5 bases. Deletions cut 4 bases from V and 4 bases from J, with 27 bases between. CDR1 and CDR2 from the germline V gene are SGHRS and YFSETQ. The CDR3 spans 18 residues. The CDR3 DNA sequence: TGCGCCAGCAGCGCACTTACAATAGGACTGGAAGGTGGTTACGAGCAGTACTTC. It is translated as CASSALTIGLEGGYEQYF. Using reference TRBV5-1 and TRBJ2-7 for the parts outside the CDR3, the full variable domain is KAGVTQTPRYLIKTRGQQVTLSCSPISGHRSVSWYQQTPGQGLQFLFEYFSETQRNKGNFPGRFSGRQFSNSRSEMNVSTLELGDSALYLCASSALTIGLEGGYEQYFGPGTRLTVT.

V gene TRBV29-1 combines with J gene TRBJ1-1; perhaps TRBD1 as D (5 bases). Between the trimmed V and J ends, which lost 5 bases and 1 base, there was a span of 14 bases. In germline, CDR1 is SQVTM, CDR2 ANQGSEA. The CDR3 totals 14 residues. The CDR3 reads CSVRVGAENTEAFF. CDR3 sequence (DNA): TGCAGCGTTCGAGTCGGGGCTGAGAACACTGAAGCTTTCTTT.

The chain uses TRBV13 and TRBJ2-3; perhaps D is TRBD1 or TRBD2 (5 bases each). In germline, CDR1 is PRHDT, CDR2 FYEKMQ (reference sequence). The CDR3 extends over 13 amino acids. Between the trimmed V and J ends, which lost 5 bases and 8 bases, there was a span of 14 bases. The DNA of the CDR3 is TGTGCCAGCAGCGGCCCTGGGGCGGGTACGCAGTATTTT. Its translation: CASSGPGAGTQYF. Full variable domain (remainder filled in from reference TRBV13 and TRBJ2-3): AAGVIQSPRHLIKEKRETATLKCYPIPRHDTVYWYQQGPGQDPQFLISFYEKMQSDKGSIPDRFSAQQFSDYHSELNMSSLELGDSALYFCASSGPGAGTQYFGPGTRLTVL.

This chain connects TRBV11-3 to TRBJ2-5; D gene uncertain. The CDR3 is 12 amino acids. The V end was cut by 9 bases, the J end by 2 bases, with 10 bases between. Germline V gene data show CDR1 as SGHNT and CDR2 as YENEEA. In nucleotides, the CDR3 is TGTGCCAGTTCAGTGACACAAGAGACCCAGTACTTC. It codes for CASSVTQETQYF.

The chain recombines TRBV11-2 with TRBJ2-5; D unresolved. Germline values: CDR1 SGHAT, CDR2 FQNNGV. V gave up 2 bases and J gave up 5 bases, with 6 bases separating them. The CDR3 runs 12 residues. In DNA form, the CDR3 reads TGTGCCAGCAGCTTATTTGGGGAGACCCAGTACTTC. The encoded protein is CASSLFGETQYF.

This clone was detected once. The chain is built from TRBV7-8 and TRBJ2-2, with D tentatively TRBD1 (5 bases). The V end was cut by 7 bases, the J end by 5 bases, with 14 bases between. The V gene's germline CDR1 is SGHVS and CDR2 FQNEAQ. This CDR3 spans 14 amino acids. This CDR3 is CASTRAGKTGELFF. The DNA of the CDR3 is TGTGCCAGCACTCGGGCAGGGAAGACCGGGGAGCTGTTTTTT.

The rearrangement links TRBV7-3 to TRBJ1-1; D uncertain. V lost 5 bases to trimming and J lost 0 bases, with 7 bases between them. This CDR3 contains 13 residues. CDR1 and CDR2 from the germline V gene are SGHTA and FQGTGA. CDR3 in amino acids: CASSLRMNTEAFF. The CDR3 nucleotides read TGTGCCAGCAGCCTTAGGATGAACACTGAAGCTTTCTTT.

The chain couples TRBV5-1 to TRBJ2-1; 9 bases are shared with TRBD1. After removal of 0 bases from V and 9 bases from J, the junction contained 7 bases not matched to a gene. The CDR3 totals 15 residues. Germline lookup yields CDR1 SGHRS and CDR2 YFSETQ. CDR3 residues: CASSLDGTGIGEQFF. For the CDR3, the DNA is TGCGCCAGCAGCTTGGACGGGACAGGGATCGGTGAGCAGTTCTTC.

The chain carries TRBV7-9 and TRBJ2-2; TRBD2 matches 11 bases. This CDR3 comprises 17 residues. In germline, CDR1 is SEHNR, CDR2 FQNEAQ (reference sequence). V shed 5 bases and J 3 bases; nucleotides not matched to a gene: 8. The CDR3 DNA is TGTGCCAGCAGCGACACTAGCGGGAGAACATACACCGGGGAGCTGTTTTTT. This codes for CASSDTSGRTYTGELFF.

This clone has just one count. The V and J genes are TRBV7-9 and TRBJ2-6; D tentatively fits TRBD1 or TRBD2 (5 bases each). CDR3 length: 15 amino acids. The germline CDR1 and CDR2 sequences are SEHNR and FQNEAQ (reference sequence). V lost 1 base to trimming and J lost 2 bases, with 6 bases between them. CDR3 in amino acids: CASSLGGAGANVLTF. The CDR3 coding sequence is TGTGCCAGCAGCTTAGGAGGGGCTGGGGCCAACGTCCTGACTTTC.

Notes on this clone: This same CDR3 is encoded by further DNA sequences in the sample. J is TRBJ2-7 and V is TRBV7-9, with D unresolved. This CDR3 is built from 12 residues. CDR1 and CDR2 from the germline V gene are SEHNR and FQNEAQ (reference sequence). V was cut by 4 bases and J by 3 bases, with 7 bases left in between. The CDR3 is CASSSSYYEQYF. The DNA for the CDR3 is TGTGCCAGCAGCTCATCCTACTACGAGCAGTACTTC.

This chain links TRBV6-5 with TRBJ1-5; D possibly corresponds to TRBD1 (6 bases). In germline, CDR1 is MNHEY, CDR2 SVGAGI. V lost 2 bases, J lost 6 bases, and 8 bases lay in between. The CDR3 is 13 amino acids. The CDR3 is CASSYGGGQPQHF. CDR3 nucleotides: TGTGCCAGCAGTTACGGAGGGGGTCAGCCCCAGCATTTT.

CDR3 in DNA: TGCAGCGTTGAACAGGGGGCGGATGGGACCCAGTACTTC. Its translation is CSVEQGADGTQYF. The chain uses TRBV29-1 and TRBJ2-5, with 8 positions matching TRBD1. CDR3 length equals 13 residues. The germline V gene has CDR1 SQVTM and CDR2 ANQGSEA. V trimming: 2 bases; J trimming: 7 bases; junction bases outside the gene matches: 6.

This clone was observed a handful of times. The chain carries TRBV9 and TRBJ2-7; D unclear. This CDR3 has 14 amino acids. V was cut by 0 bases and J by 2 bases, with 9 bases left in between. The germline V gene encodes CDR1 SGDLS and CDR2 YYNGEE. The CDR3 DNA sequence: TGTGCCAGCAGCGTAGGTCCGGACCCCTACGAGCAGTACTTC. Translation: CASSVGPDPYEQYF.

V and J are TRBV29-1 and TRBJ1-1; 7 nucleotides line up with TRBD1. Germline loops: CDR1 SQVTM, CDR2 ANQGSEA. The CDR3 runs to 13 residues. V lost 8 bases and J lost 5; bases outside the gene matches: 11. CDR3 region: CSIRTGAPTEAFF. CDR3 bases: TGCAGCATCAGGACAGGTGCGCCGACTGAAGCTTTCTTT.

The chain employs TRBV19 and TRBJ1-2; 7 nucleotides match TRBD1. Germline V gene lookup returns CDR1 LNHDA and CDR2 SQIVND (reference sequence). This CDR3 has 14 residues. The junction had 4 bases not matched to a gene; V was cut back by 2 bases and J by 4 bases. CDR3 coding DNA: TGTGCCAGTAGTATACTGGCAGGGGGCTATGGCTACACCTTC. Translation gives CASSILAGGYGYTF.

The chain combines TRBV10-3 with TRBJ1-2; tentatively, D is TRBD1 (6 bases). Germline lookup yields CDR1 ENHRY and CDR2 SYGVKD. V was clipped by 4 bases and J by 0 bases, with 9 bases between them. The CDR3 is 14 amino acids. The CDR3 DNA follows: TGTGCCATCAGTGGAGACAGGACTAACTATGGCTACACCTTC. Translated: CAISGDRTNYGYTF.

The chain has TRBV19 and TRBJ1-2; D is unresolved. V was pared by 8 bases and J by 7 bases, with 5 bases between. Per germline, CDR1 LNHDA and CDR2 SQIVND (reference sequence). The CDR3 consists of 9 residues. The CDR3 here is CASGLGYTF. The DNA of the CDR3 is TGTGCCAGTGGACTTGGCTACACCTTC. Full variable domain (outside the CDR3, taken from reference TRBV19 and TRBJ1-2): DGGITQSPKYLFRKEGQNVTLSCEQNLNHDAMYWYRQDPGQGLRLIYYSQIVNDFQKGDIAEGYSVSREKKESFPLTVTSAQKNPTAFYLCASGLGYTFGSGTRLTVV.

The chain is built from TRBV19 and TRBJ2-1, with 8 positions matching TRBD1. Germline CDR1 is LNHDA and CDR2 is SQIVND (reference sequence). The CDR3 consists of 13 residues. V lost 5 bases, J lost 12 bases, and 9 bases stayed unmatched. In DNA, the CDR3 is TGTGCCAGTAGTTCGCAGGGGGCGATGCTGCAGTTCTTC. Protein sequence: CASSSQGAMLQFF.